This TCR beta chain was sequenced in a study of graft-versus-host responses after intestinal transplantation. Turning to the study itself: Transplantation in recipients was multivisceral, liver-intestinal, or isolated intestinal. Following induction with anti-thymocyte globulin, all recipients were given tacrolimus and steroids for around three years.

Points on this clone: Its antigen remains unidentified.

CDR1 is SGHAT and CDR2 is FQNNGV in the germline V gene. Trimming removed 1 base at V and 3 bases at J, with 10 bases between. CDR3 length equals 14 residues. Clones were read by immunoSEQ multiplex PCR, and TCRdb kept only the in-frame ones, dropping some. The sample carries roughly 120,000 clones, 90% recorded once. Points from the study as a whole: HvG clone declines early post-transplant were associated with peak circulating GvH levels. The marrow of recipients harbored GvH clones, and ileum or blood showed some of them first.

The sequenced sample was unstimulated CD4+ T cells sorted from spleen or lymph node cells, obtained before intestinal transplant. The TCR was taken from a human donor who received an intestinal transplant. The V and J genes are TRBV11-2 and TRBJ2-7; possibly TRBD1 for D (5 bases). DNA of the CDR3: TGTGCCAGCAGCTTAGGACAGCAAATCTACGAGCAGTACTTC. Its translation is CASSLGQQIYEQYF.